Reported below is one TCR beta chain. Its specificity is not known. The junction differs from germline at one of its ends, possibly a read error. The data belong to a study of cytomegalovirus exposure and HLA in healthy donors. The CDR3 extends over 13 amino acids. CDR1 is MNHEY, CDR2 SMNVEV, per germline (reference sequence). Whole-study results and caveats: In an earlier analysis, productive rearrangement rates for most beta V segments clustered near 87% or 30%. Later analysis showed most CMV-associated TCR beta chains appearing HLA-restricted. Most TCR sequences were rare, but some public TCRs occurred in many donors.

Primers for the PCR totalled 60 Vbeta and 13 Jbeta. This table comes from immunoSEQ multiplex PCR, and its TCRdb copy is limited to in-frame clones, with some not included. This sample carries more than 95,000 clones, approximately 80% of them seen once, and the ten largest clones take 1.3%. The sample comprised PBMCs. V is TRBV27 and J is TRBJ1-2, with TRBD1 as a possible D gene (6 bases). The receptor was derived from a man younger than 40 in good health and CMV-seronegative. The CDR3 coding sequence is TGTGCCAGCAGCTTTGGACAGTTCTATGGCTGCACCTTC. Its translation: CASSFGQFYGCTF.